The 26 T cell receptor beta chains listed next were all sequenced from one sample in a study. Using its own MiXCR run on the RT-PCR reads, TCRdb lists one record per CDR3 protein. The sample lists approximately 6,500 distinct CDR3 sequences, approximately 90% occurring once. The sample consisted of memory CD4+ T cells from blood. The receptors were gathered from a female donor in good health, serving as a healthy control.

A note on this clonotype: This beta chain is an off-target read within a library intended for alpha chains, so its frequency means little. This chain connects TRBV12-3 or TRBV12-4 to TRBJ1-5, with 8 positions matching TRBD1. The CDR3 has 17 amino acids. V was pared by 7 bases and J by 2 bases, with 13 bases of the junction left unmatched. The CDR3 spells CASTNDRGPRGNQPQHF. In DNA form, the CDR3 reads TGTGCCAGCACCAACGACAGGGGTCCTCGGGGCAATCAGCCCCAGCATTTT.

As to this clonotype: Since it is a stray read in a library aimed at alpha chains, this beta chain has a size that is not meaningful. J is TRBJ2-5 and V is TRBV7-2; a weak D match, TRBD1 (5 bases). V was cut by 3 bases and J by 4 bases, with 9 bases left in between. There are 13 residues in the CDR3. Looked up from germline, CDR1 is SGHTA and CDR2 is FQGNSA. Here the CDR3 reads CASSFLDRETQYF. The CDR3 DNA reads as TGTGCCAGCAGCTTTTTAGACAGAGAGACCCAGTACTTC.

Comment on this clonotype: This beta chain came through as a stray read in a library set up for alpha chains, and its size says little. J is TRBJ2-3 and V is TRBV7-9, with D tentatively TRBD2 (6 bases). Germline V gene sequence: CDR1 SEHNR, CDR2 FQNEAQ (reference sequence). This CDR3 is built from 15 residues. V lost 3 bases and J lost 4, with 14 bases in between. The CDR3 loop is CASSFLASQADTQYF. CDR3 nucleotides: TGTGCCAGCAGCTTTCTAGCGTCCCAGGCAGATACGCAGTATTTT.

As regards this clonotype: The library was designed around alpha chains, so this beta chain is a stray read whose abundance carries little weight. The chain uses TRBV5-1 and TRBJ2-1; TRBD2 matches at 10 bases. This CDR3 is built from 16 residues. The germline V gene encodes CDR1 SGHRS and CDR2 YFSETQ. J gave up 4 bases and V 0 bases, and 4 bases lay outside the gene matches. For the CDR3, the DNA is TGCGCCAGCAGCTTGGGAAGGACTAGCGGATACAATGAGCAGTTCTTC. Translation gives CASSLGRTSGYNEQFF.

Comments on this clonotype: This beta chain is a stray read from a library made for alpha chains; its abundance is not meaningful. The V call is TRBV4-3, the J call TRBJ2-3, with D perhaps TRBD2 (7 bases). In germline, CDR1 is LGHNA, CDR2 YSLEER. The V gene lost 0 bases and the J gene lost 3 bases, with 19 bases spanning the gap. The CDR3 length is 18 residues. This chain's CDR3 is CASSQDRLRGAGTDTQYF. The CDR3 coding sequence is TGCGCCAGCAGCCAAGATCGTTTACGGGGGGCCGGGACAGATACGCAGTATTTT.

Turning to this clonotype: Within a library made for alpha chains, this beta chain is off target, and its count is uninformative. This sequence joins TRBV12-5 and TRBJ1-2, with D tentatively TRBD1 (6 bases). Per the germline V gene, CDR1 is LGHNT and CDR2 is FRNRAP. With 2 bases removed from V and 4 bases from J, the gap between germline ends came to 8 bases. This CDR3 contains 13 residues. CDR3 sequence (DNA): TGTGCTAGTGGTTTGACAGGGTCCTATGGCTACACCTTC. It encodes CASGLTGSYGYTF.

Note on this clonotype: Within a library made for alpha chains, this beta chain is off target, and its count is uninformative. The chain has TRBV12-3 or TRBV12-4 and TRBJ2-1; 9 bases fit TRBD1. With V trimmed by 2 bases and J by 1 base, 6 bases remained unmatched. The CDR3 sequence is 17 residues long. CDR3 bases: TGTGCCAGCAGTTTATTGGGGACAGGGTGGTCCTACAATGAGCAGTTCTTC. This sequence encodes CASSLLGTGWSYNEQFF.

This clonotype was detected a few times. This beta chain is off target for a library built for alpha chains, so its abundance means little. V usage is TRBV7-2 and J usage is TRBJ1-5; D unclear. CDR1 is SGHTA, CDR2 FQGNSA, per germline. This CDR3 is built from 13 residues. Trimming stripped 5 bases from V and 0 bases from J, with 5 bases between. The chain's CDR3 is CASSVHSNQPQHF. The CDR3 DNA sequence: TGTGCCAGCAGCGTGCATAGCAATCAGCCCCAGCATTTT.

Note on this clonotype: Found in a library prepared for alpha chains, this beta chain is an off-target read, and its abundance has little meaning. The rearrangement links TRBV29-1 to TRBJ2-7; D not certain. V lost 4 bases, J lost 2 bases, and 15 bases lay in between. This CDR3 spans 14 amino acids. Germline V gives CDR1 SQVTM, CDR2 ANQGSEA. The CDR3 nucleotides read TGCAGCGTTGCAACCTACGCGTTAACCTACGAGCAGTACTTC. This sequence encodes CSVATYALTYEQYF.

Regarding this clonotype: Since it is a stray read in a library aimed at alpha chains, this beta chain has a size that is not meaningful. The V and J genes are TRBV20-1 and TRBJ2-7; D gene uncertain. The CDR3 spans 14 residues. Germline V gene sequence: CDR1 DFQATT, CDR2 SNEGSKA (reference sequence). V was trimmed by 3 bases and J by 0 bases, leaving 12 bases between them. CDR3 residues: CSASELPPSYEQYF. The CDR3 nucleotides read TGCAGTGCTAGTGAGTTACCTCCCTCCTACGAGCAGTACTTC.

As concerns this clonotype: For a library built for alpha chains, this beta chain is a stray read; little rests on its size. This chain uses TRBV6-5 with TRBJ2-7; 11 bases line up with TRBD1. The CDR3 runs to 14 residues. Trimming took 3 bases from V and 7 from J; bases not matched to a gene: 5. Germline V gene lookup returns CDR1 MNHEY and CDR2 SVGAGI. This CDR3 reads CASSYRTGGREQYF. CDR3 DNA: TGTGCCAGCAGTTATCGGACAGGGGGCAGGGAGCAGTACTTC.

Concerning this clonotype: Since the library was made to target alpha chains, this beta chain is a stray read and its abundance is not meaningful. The chain carries TRBV27 and TRBJ1-3; D not resolved. V was shortened by 0 bases and J by 0 bases, with 9 bases between the two germline ends. The CDR3 covers 16 residues. Looked up from germline, CDR1 is MNHEY and CDR2 is SMNVEV (reference sequence). The CDR3 nucleotides are TGTGCCAGCAGTTTATCCAGATTGAGCTCTGGAAACACCATATATTTT. Translation gives CASSLSRLSSGNTIYF.

Of note for this clonotype: A library prepared for alpha chains yielded this beta chain as an off-target read; its size is of little meaning. The chain couples TRBV29-1 to TRBJ2-5; 7 nucleotides agree with TRBD1. V dropped 7 bases and J dropped 2; count of bases not matched to a gene: 4. There are 12 residues in the CDR3. The V gene's germline CDR1 is SQVTM and CDR2 ANQGSEA. The CDR3 DNA follows: TGCAGCGCCGCAGGGGGACAAGAGACCCAGTACTTC. This translates into CSAAGGQETQYF.

Details on this clonotype: A library prepared for alpha chains yielded this beta chain as an off-target read; its size is of little meaning. The chain recombines TRBV18 with TRBJ2-6; no clear D. Looked up from germline, CDR1 is KGHSH and CDR2 is LQKENI. Between the trimmed V and J ends, which lost 2 bases and 0 bases, there was a span of 8 bases. The CDR3 sequence is 16 residues long. The CDR3 sequence: CASSPDLLSGANVLTF. CDR3 nucleotides: TGTGCCAGCTCACCAGACCTCCTCTCTGGGGCCAACGTCCTGACTTTC.

On this clonotype itself: For a library built for alpha chains, this beta chain is a stray read; little rests on its size. The chain links TRBV7-2 to TRBJ1-2, with D perhaps TRBD1 (5 bases). The germline gives CDR1 SGHTA, CDR2 FQGNSA. The CDR3 is made up of 12 amino acids. Trimming removed 5 bases at V and 5 bases at J, with 9 bases between. The CDR3 bases are TGTGCCAGCAGCAGGCGGGGGTATGGCTACACCTTC. Its translation: CASSRRGYGYTF. The full variable domain, rest sourced from reference TRBV7-2 and TRBJ1-2, is GAGVSQSPSNKVTEKGKDVELRCDPISGHTALYWYRQSLGQGLEFLIYFQGNSAPDKSGLPSDRFSAERTGGSVSTLTIQRTQQEDSAVYLCASSRRGYGYTFGSGTRLTVV.

On this clonotype itself: Because this beta chain is a stray read in a library intended to capture alpha chains, its abundance should not be given much weight. The chain combines TRBV29-1 with TRBJ1-2; D is possibly TRBD1 (6 bases). V was shortened by 4 bases and J by 4 bases, with 10 bases between the two germline ends. Per the germline V gene, CDR1 is SQVTM and CDR2 is ANQGSEA. The CDR3 runs to 12 residues. DNA for the CDR3: TGCAGCGTTGCTGGGGGCGCCTATGGCTACACCTTC. It codes for CSVAGGAYGYTF. The variable domain in full, with the rest retrieved from reference TRBV29-1 and TRBJ1-2, is SAVISQKPSRDICQRGTSLTIQCQVDSQVTMMFWYRQQPGQSLTLIATANQGSEATYESGFVIDKFPISRPNLTFSTLTVSNMSPEDSSIYLCSVAGGAYGYTFGSGTRLTVV.

Regarding this clonotype: Since the library was made to target alpha chains, this beta chain is a stray read and its abundance is not meaningful. This chain connects TRBV7-2 to TRBJ2-3; D is perhaps TRBD2 (6 bases). V lost 5 bases and J lost 6, with 15 bases in between. The germline V gene encodes CDR1 SGHTA and CDR2 FQGNSA. The CDR3 is 14 amino acids. CDR3 nucleotides: TGTGCCAGCAGCCCCGCATCCGCGGGGGATACGCAGTATTTT. Translated, it gives CASSPASAGDTQYF. Filled out from reference TRBV7-2 and TRBJ2-3, the complete variable domain reads GAGVSQSPSNKVTEKGKDVELRCDPISGHTALYWYRQSLGQGLEFLIYFQGNSAPDKSGLPSDRFSAERTGGSVSTLTIQRTQQEDSAVYLCASSPASAGDTQYFGPGTRLTVL.

Of note for this clonotype: Because the library targeted alpha chains, this beta chain is an off-target read whose size means little. This chain links TRBV5-1 with TRBJ2-7; TRBD1 matches at 8 bases. The CDR3 contains 16 residues. The V segment lost 2 bases and the J segment 5 bases; nucleotides outside the gene matches: 12. CDR1 is SGHRS, CDR2 YFSETQ, per germline. CDR3 protein: CASSLGSSGQGHEQYF. DNA of the CDR3: TGCGCCAGCAGCTTAGGATCCTCCGGACAGGGCCACGAGCAGTACTTC.

With regard to this clonotype: The library was designed around alpha chains, so this beta chain is a stray read whose abundance carries little weight. The rearrangement links TRBV10-3 to TRBJ1-5; the match to TRBD1 covers 9 bases. The V and J ends lost 10 bases and 0 bases, in that order; junction bases with no gene match: 4. This CDR3 contains 14 residues. Germline values: CDR1 ENHRY, CDR2 SYGVKD. CDR3 nucleotides: TGTGCCACGTGGACAGGGGATAGCAATCAGCCCCAGCATTTT. Translating gives CATWTGDSNQPQHF.

Worth noting for this clonotype: A library prepared for alpha chains yielded this beta chain as an off-target read; its size is of little meaning. This rearrangement joins TRBV5-1 to TRBJ1-1; TRBD1 is a possible D gene (6 bases). V was clipped by 0 bases and J by 4 bases, with 10 bases between them. Germline values: CDR1 SGHRS, CDR2 YFSETQ. The CDR3 sequence is 14 residues long. The CDR3 here is CASSLAQGTTEAFF. The DNA for the CDR3 is TGCGCCAGCAGCTTGGCTCAGGGGACCACTGAAGCTTTCTTT.

Note on this clonotype: Little can be read into the size of this beta chain, an off-target read in a library designed for alpha chains. The CDR3 sequence is CASSLKVETEAFF. CDR3 in DNA: TGTGCCAGCAGTTTAAAGGTGGAGACTGAAGCTTTCTTT. This sequence joins TRBV12-3 or TRBV12-4 and TRBJ1-1; D ambiguous. V was pared by 2 bases and J by 5 bases, with 9 bases between. The CDR3 length is 13 residues.

A word on this clonotype: As an off-target read in a library built for alpha chains, this beta chain has a frequency of little significance. The chain employs TRBV29-1 and TRBJ2-5, with 7 bases fitting TRBD1. V dropped 5 bases and J dropped 6; count of bases not matched to a gene: 6. The CDR3 is made up of 12 amino acids. CDR1 and CDR2 (germline): SQVTM, ANQGSEA. The DNA of the CDR3 is TGCAGCGTTTCTAGACAGGGACAGACCCAGTACTTC. It specifies CSVSRQGQTQYF.

For this clonotype: This beta chain came through as a stray read in a library set up for alpha chains, and its size says little. The J gene is TRBJ1-2, the V gene TRBV6-5; no firm D call. V was cut by 4 bases and J by 3 bases, with 9 bases left in between. The CDR3 is made up of 13 amino acids. Germline lookup yields CDR1 MNHEY and CDR2 SVGAGI. CDR3 coding DNA: TGTGCCAGCAGTTTCCACGGCGACTATGGCTACACCTTC. The encoded protein is CASSFHGDYGYTF.

On this clonotype itself: This beta chain represents an off-target read in a library built for alpha chains; its size is of limited meaning. The chain uses TRBV7-2 and TRBJ2-7; no firm D call. Per germline, CDR1 SGHTA and CDR2 FQGNSA. The CDR3 has 14 residues. Trimming left V 1 base short and J 0 bases short, with 7 bases between. CDR3 residues: CASSLGPDSYEQYF. Here the CDR3 DNA reads TGTGCCAGCAGCTTAGGGCCAGACTCCTACGAGCAGTACTTC. The full variable domain, in which reference TRBV7-2 and TRBJ2-7 provide the parts outside the CDR3, is GAGVSQSPSNKVTEKGKDVELRCDPISGHTALYWYRQSLGQGLEFLIYFQGNSAPDKSGLPSDRFSAERTGGSVSTLTIQRTQQEDSAVYLCASSLGPDSYEQYFGPGTRLTVT.

Turning to this clonotype: With the library built for alpha chains, this beta chain is off target and its frequency is not meaningful. The chain employs TRBV5-6 and TRBJ1-2, with D tentatively TRBD1 (6 bases). In germline, CDR1 is SGHDT, CDR2 YYEEEE. The V and J ends lost 5 bases and 4 bases respectively, with 15 bases between them. CDR3 length: 14 amino acids. CDR3 in DNA: TGTGCCAGCAGTCGCTCTGGACAGCCCTATGGCTACACCTTC. Its translation: CASSRSGQPYGYTF. The entire variable domain, with the rest obtained from reference TRBV5-6 and TRBJ1-2, is as follows: DAGVTQSPTHLIKTRGQQVTLRCSPKSGHDTVSWYQQALGQGPQFIFQYYEEEERQRGNFPDRFSGHQFPNYSSELNVNALLLGDSALYLCASSRSGQPYGYTFGSGTRLTVV.

A remark on this clonotype: This beta chain is a stray sequence in a library constructed for alpha chains; its clone size is not meaningful. This sequence joins TRBV6-5 and TRBJ1-3; perhaps TRBD1 as D (5 bases). Germline V gene data show CDR1 as MNHEY and CDR2 as SVGAGI. V was cut by 1 base and J by 4 bases, with 14 bases left in between. The CDR3 loop spans 16 amino acids. The CDR3 region is CASSYYAGQGGNTIYF. The CDR3 DNA is TGTGCCAGCAGTTACTACGCAGGGCAAGGGGGAAACACCATATATTTT.